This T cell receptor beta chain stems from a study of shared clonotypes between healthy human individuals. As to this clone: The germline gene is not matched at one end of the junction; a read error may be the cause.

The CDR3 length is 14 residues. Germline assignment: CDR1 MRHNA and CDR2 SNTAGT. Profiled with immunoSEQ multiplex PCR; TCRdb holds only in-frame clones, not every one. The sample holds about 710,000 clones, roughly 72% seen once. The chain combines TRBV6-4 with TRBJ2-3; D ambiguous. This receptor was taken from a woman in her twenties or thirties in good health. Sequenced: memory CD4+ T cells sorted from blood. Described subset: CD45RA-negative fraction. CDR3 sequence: CASSDRQSTDAQYF. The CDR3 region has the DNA TGTGCCAGCAGTGACAGGCAGAGCACAGATGCGCAGTATTTT.